These 10 T cell receptor beta chains originate from one sample sequenced in a study of B cell selection in AIRE deficiency. Sequenced by immunoSEQ multiplex PCR; TCRdb stores in-frame clones only, minus some. The profile covers under 25,000 clones, with more than 95% appearing a single time and 0.3% taken by the ten largest. Sorting defined conventional CD4 T cells as CD4+CD127+. Material for sequencing was conventional CD4+ T cells sorted from PBMCs. All receptors come from a human donor with AIRE deficiency.

V and J are TRBV20-1 and TRBJ2-1; perhaps TRBD2 as D (5 bases). Germline CDR1 is DFQATT and CDR2 is SNEGSKA (reference sequence). The CDR3 consists of 11 residues. Between the trimmed V and J ends, which lost 5 bases and 6 bases, there was a span of 8 bases. CDR3 DNA: TGCAGTGCTCCCGGGGTCAATGAGCAGTTCTTC. Translated: CSAPGVNEQFF.

The chain combines TRBV7-2 with TRBJ2-7, with a tentative D call TRBD1 (6 bases). CDR1 is SGHTA, CDR2 FQGNSA, per germline. V dropped 6 bases and J dropped 2 bases, with 20 bases sitting between them. The CDR3 runs to 16 residues. This CDR3 reads CASRPGTFTGTYEQYF. Written as DNA, the CDR3 is TGTGCCAGCAGACCCGGGACATTCACCGGCACCTACGAGCAGTACTTC.

The chain is built from TRBV5-4 and TRBJ2-2, with 8 bases identical to TRBD2. This CDR3 is built from 15 residues. V lost 3 bases to trimming and J lost 4 bases; unmatched junction nucleotides: 5. Germline assignment: CDR1 SGHNT and CDR2 YYREEE (reference sequence). The CDR3 region is CASSSMAGGTGELFF. DNA for the CDR3: TGTGCCAGCAGCTCCATGGCGGGGGGCACCGGGGAGCTGTTTTTT.

The gene calls are TRBV11-3 and TRBJ2-3, with 9 positions matching TRBD1. J was trimmed by 1 base and V by 8 bases; bases with no gene match: 4. The germline V gene encodes CDR1 SGHNT and CDR2 YENEEA. The length of the CDR3 is 14 residues. CDR3 loop: CASLRDRGTDTQYF. CDR3 bases: TGTGCCAGCCTCCGGGACAGGGGCACAGATACGCAGTATTTT.

The sample holds one count of this clone. The J gene is TRBJ1-2, the V gene TRBV29-1; D is ambiguous. V dropped 6 bases and J dropped 7 bases, with 18 bases sitting between them. Per the germline V gene, CDR1 is SQVTM and CDR2 is ANQGSEA. The CDR3 is 13 residues long. This CDR3 is CSVAPGDWGGYTF. CDR3 DNA: TGCAGCGTCGCCCCTGGGGATTGGGGTGGCTACACCTTC. Using reference TRBV29-1 and TRBJ1-2 for the parts outside the CDR3, the full variable domain is SAVISQKPSRDICQRGTSLTIQCQVDSQVTMMFWYRQQPGQSLTLIATANQGSEATYESGFVIDKFPISRPNLTFSTLTVSNMSPEDSSIYLCSVAPGDWGGYTFGSGTRLTVV.

The chain recombines TRBV23-1 with TRBJ2-4; D remains ambiguous. TRBV23-1 is given ORF status, its function remaining uncertain. This CDR3 contains 13 residues. V was shortened by 0 bases and J by 6 bases, with 6 bases between the two germline ends. As DNA, the CDR3 is TGCGCCAGCAGTCAATCCGCAAGAAACATTCAGTACTTC. Encoded protein: CASSQSARNIQYF.

The chain joins TRBV27 to TRBJ2-7, with D tentatively TRBD2 (5 bases). CDR3 length equals 16 residues. Trimming took off 10 bases at V and 5 bases at J, with 27 bases between the two ends. CDR1 and CDR2 from the germline V gene are MNHEY and SMNVEV (reference sequence). In DNA form, the CDR3 reads TGTGCCACCGCGCGCTTTGGACTGGAATCCGACAACGAGCAGTACTTC. This translates into CATARFGLESDNEQYF.

The chain recombines TRBV5-4 with TRBJ2-5; 12 bases are shared with TRBD2. Germline lookup yields CDR1 SGHNT and CDR2 YYREEE (reference sequence). The CDR3 runs 16 residues. V was clipped by 4 bases and J by 5 bases; unmatched bases: 9. CDR3: CASSRTSGDSGETQYF. CDR3 nucleotides: TGTGCCAGCAGCCGGACTAGCGGGGACTCCGGGGAGACCCAGTACTTC.

The chain has TRBV2 and TRBJ1-1, with TRBD1 matching 10 bases. V shed 3 bases and J 11 bases; nucleotides not matched to a gene: 12. Looked up from germline, CDR1 is SNHLY and CDR2 is FYNNEI. This CDR3 comprises 15 residues. CDR3 sequence reads: CASSDSRRQGAGAFF. CDR3 nucleotide sequence: TGTGCCAGCAGTGATAGTCGGCGACAGGGGGCAGGTGCTTTCTTT.

About this clone: A read error may produce the germline difference seen at one junction end. V gene TRBV7-7 combines with J gene TRBJ2-5; TRBD1 matches 9 bases. This CDR3 is built from 13 residues. The germline V gene encodes CDR1 SSHAT and CDR2 FNYEAQ (reference sequence). The CDR3 nucleotides read TGTGCTAGCAGCTCTGACAGGGGGAAGACCCAGTACTTC. Its translation: CASSSDRGKTQYF.